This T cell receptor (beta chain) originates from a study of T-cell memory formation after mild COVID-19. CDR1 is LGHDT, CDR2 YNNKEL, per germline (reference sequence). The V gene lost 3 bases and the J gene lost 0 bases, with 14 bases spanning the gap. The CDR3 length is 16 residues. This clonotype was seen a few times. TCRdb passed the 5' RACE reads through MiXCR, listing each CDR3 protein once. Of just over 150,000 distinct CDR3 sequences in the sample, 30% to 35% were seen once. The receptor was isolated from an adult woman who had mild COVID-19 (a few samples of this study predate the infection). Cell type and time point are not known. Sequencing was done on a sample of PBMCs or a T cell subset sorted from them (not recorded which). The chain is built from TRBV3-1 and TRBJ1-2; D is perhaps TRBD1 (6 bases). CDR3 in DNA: TGTGCCAGCAGCCAGGGAGGGGGACGGACTAACTATGGCTACACCTTC. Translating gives CASSQGGGRTNYGYTF.